The 23 T cell receptor delta chains below were found in one sample sequenced in a study of γδ T cells in repeated Plasmodium falciparum infection. TCRdb re-called the multiplex PCR reads through CATT. This sample has about 51,000 delta-chain clones; about 1.9% occur once, and the top ten carry approximately 25%. Vgamma9/Vdelta2+ and Vdelta2-negative gammadelta T cells were flow-sorted from PBMC for bulk sequencing. The sample consisted of gamma-delta T cells from blood. These receptors all stem from a pool of human donors (malaria-infected and uninfected, not separated).

In the case of this clone: TCRdb's protein for this DNA is that of a much larger clone and differs from the translation at residue 9, likely a read error; the protein shown is the DNA translation. This chain connects TRDV3 to TRDJ1, with TRDD3 identical over 13 bases. The J gene, missing from TCRdb, was assigned here through DNA to germline matching. The CDR3 spans 22 residues. CDR1 TVYSNPD and CDR2 GDNSRS come from the germline V gene (reference sequence). V shed 3 bases, J shed 0 bases, and the junction held 25 bases outside the gene matches. CDR3 DNA: TGTGCCTTCCAAAAGACTCCCCTACCCCACGTACTGGGGGATACGCACACCGATAAACTCATCTTT. Protein product: CAFQKTPLPHVLGDTHTDKLIF.

In its sample, this clone was seen a few times. The protein recorded in TCRdb matches a much larger clone and deviates from this DNA's translation at residue 11, suggesting a read error; the protein here is obtained by translating the DNA. The chain recombines TRDV3 with TRDJ1, with 13 bases identical to TRDD3. The J gene, not given by TCRdb, was assigned here from a germline match of the nucleotide sequence. Germline CDR1 is TVYSNPD and CDR2 is GDNSRS (reference sequence). V trimming: 2 bases; J trimming: 1 base; junction bases outside the gene matches: 13. This CDR3 region has 18 residues. The DNA for the CDR3 is TGTGCCTTTGGGTTCTACTGGGGGATACGCTTCACCACCGATAAACTCATCTTT. Translation: CAFGFYWGIRFTTDKLIF.

The sample holds a few counts of this clone. TCRdb's protein for this DNA is that of a much larger clone and differs from the translation at residue 17, likely a read error; the protein shown is the DNA translation. This chain links TRDV1 with TRDJ1; 11 nucleotides align to TRDD3. The CDR3 has 22 residues. Germline V CDR1 and CDR2: TSWWSYY, QGS. V was clipped by 4 bases and J by 3 bases; unmatched bases: 25. This CDR3 is CALGALLIPLWGIRGYPDKLIF. The CDR3 DNA is TGTGCTCTTGGGGCCCTCCTTATCCCCTTGTGGGGGATACGAGGGTACCCCGATAAACTCATCTTT.

This clone was seen many times. A much larger clone lies one base from this, so it may be a read error. The sample carries other DNA sequences with the same CDR3. The J gene was not called, though the V gene is TRDV1; the DNA was not used to check the table's D call, TRDD3. Per germline, CDR1 TSWWSYY and CDR2 QGS. The CDR3 has 24 residues. This CDR3 reads CALGGNSASYPYWGILDDTRPLIF. The DNA for the CDR3 is TGTGCTCTTGGGGGGAACTCCGCTTCCTACCCATACTGGGGGATACTAGATGATACTAGACCACTGATCTTT.

Points on this clone: TCRdb's protein for this DNA is that of a much larger clone and differs from the translation at residue 23, likely a read error; the protein shown is the DNA translation. With the J gene uncalled, the V gene is TRDV1; TRDD3, the table's D call, lacks a check against the DNA. Germline V CDR1 and CDR2: TSWWSYY, QGS. This CDR3 spans 25 amino acids. The CDR3 spells CALGEPLLLGGIPPHPLLYTDKFIF. Written as DNA, the CDR3 is TGTGCTCTTGGGGAACCCCTCCTCTTAGGGGGGATTCCCCCCCATCCTCTCTTGTACACCGATAAATTCATCTTT.

A remark on this clone: This likely traces to a read error, being one base from a far larger clone. Other nucleotide sequences from this sample produce the same CDR3. No call exists for the J gene, whereas the V gene is TRDV1; the table's TRDD3 call for D was not verified on the DNA. The germline CDR1 and CDR2 sequences are TSWWSYY and QGS. This CDR3 spans 19 amino acids. CDR3 DNA: TGTGCTCTTGGGTACAATCTACGGCGGGGGATACGTGTTTCCGATAAACTCATCTTC. Its protein is CALGYNLRRGIRVSDKLIF.

Remarks on this clone: TCRdb's protein, taken from a much larger clone, differs from this DNA's translation at residue 19, likely owing to a read error; the protein displayed comes from the DNA. The chain joins TRDV1 to TRDJ2; 9 positions match TRDD2. TCRdb supplies no J gene; here it was assigned by aligning the nucleotide sequence to germline. Germline assignment: CDR1 TSWWSYY and CDR2 QGS. This CDR3 comprises 23 residues. The junction had 34 bases not matched to a gene; V was cut back by 5 bases and J by 9 bases. As DNA, the CDR3 is TGTGCTCTTGGGTTACCCTCCCTTACCTTCCTACTGGAAAATACCATATGGTCAACACAACTCTTCTTT. It codes for CALGLPSLTFLLENTIWSTQLFF.

Only a few counts were recorded for this clone. The amino acid sequence in TCRdb belongs to a much larger clone and departs from this DNA's translation at residue 4, likely a sequencing read error; the sequence shown is translated from the DNA. The rearrangement uses TRDV1 and TRDJ1, with 9 bases matching TRDD3. Germline assignment: CDR1 TSWWSYY and CDR2 QGS. The CDR3 runs to 15 residues. The CDR3 bases are TGTGCTCTTGAGGAGGTACTGGGGGACACTGATAAACTCATCTTT. Its translation is CALEEVLGDTDKLIF.

Comments on this clone: TCRdb lists the protein of a much larger clone for this DNA, which differs at residue 15, so this is likely a read error; the protein given here is translated from the DNA itself. The chain links TRDV1 to TRDJ1; the match to TRDD3 covers 10 bases. V gave up 1 base and J gave up 2 bases; unmatched junction bases: 31. CDR3 length: 25 amino acids. Per germline, CDR1 TSWWSYY and CDR2 QGS. The CDR3 loop reads CALGEQGFSQVLGDSISPWTDKLIF. In DNA, the CDR3 is TGTGCTCTTGGGGAACAGGGCTTCTCACAAGTACTGGGGGATTCCATATCGCCGTGGACCGATAAACTCATCTTT.

With regard to this clone: A read error is likely here: a far larger clone is one base away. At the DNA level, this CDR3 is encoded by other sequences in the same sample as well. The J gene is TRDJ1, the V gene TRDV1; TRDD2 agrees at 7 bases. Since TCRdb gives no J gene, matching the DNA to germline was used here to assign it. The CDR3 is made up of 23 amino acids. CDR1 and CDR2 from the germline V gene are TSWWSYY and QGS. In DNA, the CDR3 is TGTGCTCTTGGGGTCCTTAGTTCCTACCCTTTTCGCCGTCTGGCCTTTTACACCGACAAACTCATCTTT. Protein sequence: CALGVLSSYPFRRLAFYTDKLIF.

This clone was counted only a few times. The protein recorded in TCRdb matches a much larger clone and deviates from this DNA's translation at residue 12, suggesting a read error; the protein here is obtained by translating the DNA. The rearrangement joins TRDV2 to TRDJ1; 10 bases match TRDD3. The J gene is not listed in TCRdb, so it was assigned here from a DNA match to germline. This CDR3 is 17 amino acids long. V shed 3 bases, J shed 3 bases, and the junction held 12 bases outside the gene matches. Per germline, CDR1 GEAIGNYY and CDR2 EKD. The chain's CDR3 is CACDYWGIAQGADKLIF. For the CDR3, the DNA is TGTGCCTGTGACTACTGGGGGATTGCACAGGGCGCCGATAAACTCATCTTT.

This clone was detected many times. The protein recorded in TCRdb matches a much larger clone and deviates from this DNA's translation at residue 6, suggesting a read error; the protein here is obtained by translating the DNA. The chain has TRAV38-2/DV8 and TRDJ1; D is perhaps TRDD3 (5 bases). Germline CDR1 is TSESDYY and CDR2 is QEAYKQQN. The CDR3 sequence is 19 residues long. Trimming cost V 1 base and J 2 bases, with 24 bases left between them. CDR3 coding DNA: TGTGCTTATAGGAGCACCCCCCGGGGTGGATGGGGAAAGACCGATAAACTCATCTTT. This sequence encodes CAYRSTPRGGWGKTDKLIF.

This clone turned up a few times. The protein held in TCRdb is that of a much larger clone and does not match this DNA's translation at residue 6, likely because of a read error; the protein shown is translated from the DNA. V is TRDV2 and J is TRDJ1, with D uncertain. TCRdb records no J gene; here it was assigned by comparing the DNA to germline. Germline CDR1 and CDR2: GEAIGNYY and EKD. Trimming cost V 1 base and J 3 bases, with 11 bases left between them. CDR3 size: 14 residues. The CDR3 DNA sequence: TGTGCCTGTGACACGGCGGTCCTTGCCGATAAACTCATCTTT. Amino acids: CACDTAVLADKLIF.

This clone was seen repeatedly, ten times or more. The amino acid sequence in TCRdb belongs to a much larger clone and departs from this DNA's translation at residue 10, likely a sequencing read error; the sequence shown is translated from the DNA. The chain has TRDV1 and TRDJ1, with a tentative D call TRDD3 (6 bases). V was shortened by 0 bases and J by 0 bases, with 23 bases between the two germline ends. This CDR3 comprises 20 residues. Looked up from germline, CDR1 is TSWWSYY and CDR2 is QGS. CDR3 residues: CALGELIWTGGDWDTDKLIF. For the CDR3, the DNA is TGTGCTCTTGGGGAACTTATATGGACAGGCGGGGACTGGGACACCGATAAACTCATCTTT.

This clone was seen a few times. The protein given by TCRdb reflects a much larger clone and differs at residue 13 from this DNA's translation, likely from a read error; the protein shown is the DNA's translation. The chain joins TRDV1 to TRDJ1, with TRDD2 identical over 7 bases. The J gene was missing in TCRdb and was found by matching the end of the DNA to germline. The V segment lost 1 base and the J segment 1 base; nucleotides outside the gene matches: 18. The CDR3 contains 20 residues. In germline, CDR1 is TSWWSYY, CDR2 QGS. The CDR3 coding sequence is TGTGCTCTTGGGGAACCAGCTTTCGTTCCTACACCAGAGATCACCGATAAACTCATCTTT. Encoded protein: CALGEPAFVPTPEITDKLIF.

Details on this clone: TCRdb assigns this DNA the protein of a much larger clone, which departs from its translation at residue 19; this likely reflects a read error, and the protein shown comes from translating the DNA. The gene calls are TRDV1 and TRDJ1, with 12 nucleotides matching TRDD3. Here the J gene was assigned by germline matching of the DNA, as TCRdb has none. Germline CDR1 and CDR2: TSWWSYY and QGS. The CDR3 is 22 amino acids. For the CDR3, the DNA is TGTGCTCTTGGGGGACGCCCTTCCTACTGGGGGATACCCCCATCGTACACCGATGAACTCATCTTT. Translation gives CALGGRPSYWGIPPSYTDELIF.

In this sample, this clone turned up many times. The CDR3, as DNA: TGTGCCTGTGACATCCTACGTGGGGGATACGCGAGCACCGATAAACTCATCTTT. As protein: CACDILRGGYASTDKLIF. V is TRDV2 and J is TRDJ1, with TRDD3 matching over 11 bases. TCRdb leaves out the J gene; it was filled in here by matching the DNA to germline. The CDR3 consists of 18 residues. The trim removed 2 bases at V and 1 base at J, leaving 11 bases unmatched. CDR1 is GEAIGNYY, CDR2 EKD, per germline.

This clone came up a few times. With only one base between it and a far larger clone, this is likely a read error. This same CDR3 is encoded by further DNA sequences in the sample. J is TRDJ1 and V is TRDV1; 9 nucleotides match TRDD2. The J gene, left out of TCRdb, was set here by checking the DNA against germline. The CDR3 has 22 residues. The germline V gene has CDR1 TSWWSYY and CDR2 QGS. CDR3 DNA: TGTGCTCTTGGGGACGGGGCCTTCCTACGTCGTTGGGGGCCACTGTACACTGATAAACTCATCTTT. Protein product: CALGDGAFLRRWGPLYTDKLIF.

This clone was recorded at least ten times. The chain links TRDV1 to TRDJ1, with 8 bases aligning to TRDD3. This CDR3 comprises 17 residues. With V trimmed by 0 bases and J by 6 bases, 12 bases remained unmatched. Germline CDR1 reads TSWWSYY; CDR2 reads QGS. The CDR3 DNA sequence: TGTGCTCTTGGGGAACTTTCCGCCCGCTGGGGATACAATAAACTCATCTTT. Its protein is CALGELSARWGYNKLIF.

This clone occurred many times. The translation of this DNA and the TCRdb protein of a much larger clone differ at residue 17, probably owing to a read error; the protein shown here is translated from the DNA. The chain couples TRAV38-2/DV8 to TRDJ1, with D perhaps matching TRDD3 (6 bases). Germline CDR1 reads TSESDYY; CDR2 reads QEAYKQQN. The CDR3 is 19 amino acids. The CDR3 DNA reads TGTGCTTATAGGAGCCAAACCTGGGGACTGCTACCGTACACCGATAAACCCATCTTT. This sequence encodes CAYRSQTWGLLPYTDKPIF.

A few counts support this clone. TCRdb shows a much larger clone's protein in place of this DNA's translation, and the two differ at residue 6, likely through a read error; the protein shown is translated from the DNA. J is TRDJ1 and V is TRAV38-2/DV8; 10 bases map to TRDD3. Here the J gene was assigned by germline matching of the DNA, as TCRdb has none. The CDR3 is 17 residues long. CDR1 is TSESDYY, CDR2 QEAYKQQN, per germline. With V trimmed by 1 base and J by 9 bases, 15 bases remained unmatched. The CDR3 is CAYRSTGPYWGMDELIF. CDR3 DNA sequence: TGTGCTTATAGGAGCACGGGACCGTACTGGGGGATGGACGAACTCATCTTT.

The table lists this clone with many counts. The chain carries TRDV2 and TRDJ1, with 10 bases lining up with TRDD3. V dropped 4 bases and J dropped 0; count of bases not matched to a gene: 13. The CDR3 is 18 residues long. From germline, CDR1 is GEAIGNYY and CDR2 EKD. This CDR3 reads CACEPLLLGDAYTDKLIF. CDR3 bases: TGTGCCTGTGAGCCACTTCTACTGGGGGATGCGTACACCGATAAACTCATCTTT.

This clone was counted only a few times. The protein given by TCRdb reflects a much larger clone and differs at residue 17 from this DNA's translation, likely from a read error; the protein shown is the DNA's translation. J is TRDJ1 and V is TRDV1; 11 bases align to TRDD3. Here the J gene was assigned by germline matching of the DNA, as TCRdb has none. With 1 base clipped from V and 6 bases from J, the junction kept 22 bases outside the gene matches. The CDR3 contains 21 residues. Germline V gives CDR1 TSWWSYY, CDR2 QGS. CDR3 sequence (DNA): TGTGCTCTTGGGGAACAGAGCCTTTACTGGGGGATAGTGGGTCCTTCCTATAAACTCATCTTT. Residues: CALGEQSLYWGIVGPSYKLIF.